This TCR beta chain originates from a study of shared clonotypes between healthy human individuals. Of note for this clone: Its antigen is not identified.

Germline CDR1 is LNHDA and CDR2 is SQIVND (reference sequence). The CDR3 totals 12 residues. Study results and limitations: It was observed that roughly 4.8% of naive CD4 clonotypes were shared across several donors.

Execution of the assay was at deep level. In the original processing: Junction-only sequences without quality scores came from ImmunoSEQ, so filtering differed. Repertoires were generated with immunoSEQ multiplex PCR, while TCRdb's copy carries only in-frame clones and drops some. V and J calls and clone size are copied from that table; D and trimming were computed from the DNA. Of some 1 million clones in the sample, about 75% were seen once. Sequenced input: memory CD4+ T cells sorted from blood. Subset of the sample: CD45RA-negative fraction. The clonotype originates from a man aged 18 to 30 in good health. V gene TRBV19 combines with J gene TRBJ2-5; 7 bases fit TRBD1. This CDR3 is CASQGVGETQYF. Here the CDR3 DNA reads TGTGCGTCTCAGGGGGTCGGAGAGACCCAGTACTTC.